This T cell receptor beta chain was sequenced during a study of blood T cell repertoires in COVID-19. The overall study: Spain, Italy and the United States supplied samples that represented acute and convalescent COVID-19. The analysed material was cDNA or gDNA that came from T cells, B-cell-depleted T cells, or PBMCs.

Patients of the Seattle cohort, enrolled during active infection, were followed longitudinally. Some clones are missing from TCRdb's copy, which holds only in-frame ones; the method was immunoSEQ multiplex PCR. The profile shows 68,000 or so clones, about 85% of them singletons. V lost 6 bases and J lost 3, with 15 bases in between. Germline CDR1 is LNHDA and CDR2 is SQIVND (reference sequence). This CDR3 has 15 amino acids. The receptor was isolated from a woman between 45 and 65 years old with COVID-19, enrolled during active disease. The material sequenced was peripheral blood. The chain is built from TRBV19 and TRBJ2-1, with D possibly being TRBD1 (5 bases). CDR3 sequence reads: CASSGWSRGYNEQFF. CDR3 bases: TGTGCCAGTAGCGGTTGGTCTAGGGGCTACAATGAGCAGTTCTTC.